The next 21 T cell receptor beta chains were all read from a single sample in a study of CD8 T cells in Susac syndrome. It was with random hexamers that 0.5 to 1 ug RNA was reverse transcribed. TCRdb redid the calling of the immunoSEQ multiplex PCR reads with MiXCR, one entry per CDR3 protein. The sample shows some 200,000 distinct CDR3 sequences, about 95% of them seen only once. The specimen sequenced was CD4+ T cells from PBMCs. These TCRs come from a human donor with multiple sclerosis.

CDR3 nucleotides: TGCAGCGTTGCTGGGAGCGGGGGGGTTGGCACAGATACGCAGTATTTT. It encodes CSVAGSGGVGTDTQYF. The chain combines TRBV29-1 with TRBJ2-3, with 10 nucleotides matching TRBD2. This CDR3 is 16 amino acids long. Germline V gene data show CDR1 as SQVTM and CDR2 as ANQGSEA. Unmatched junction bases numbered 8, after V lost 4 bases and J lost 1 base.

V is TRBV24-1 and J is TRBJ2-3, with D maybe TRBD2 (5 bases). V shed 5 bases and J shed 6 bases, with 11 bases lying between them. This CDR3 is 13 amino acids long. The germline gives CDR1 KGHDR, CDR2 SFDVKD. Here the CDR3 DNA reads TGTGCCACCAGTGTGATGGGAGCCGATACGCAGTATTTT. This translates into CATSVMGADTQYF.

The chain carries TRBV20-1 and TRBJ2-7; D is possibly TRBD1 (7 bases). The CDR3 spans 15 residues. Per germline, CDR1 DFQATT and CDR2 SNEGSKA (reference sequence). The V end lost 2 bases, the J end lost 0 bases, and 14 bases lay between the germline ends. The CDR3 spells CSARLGGQLSYEQYF. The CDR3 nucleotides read TGCAGTGCTAGACTGGGGGGACAGCTCTCCTACGAGCAGTACTTC.

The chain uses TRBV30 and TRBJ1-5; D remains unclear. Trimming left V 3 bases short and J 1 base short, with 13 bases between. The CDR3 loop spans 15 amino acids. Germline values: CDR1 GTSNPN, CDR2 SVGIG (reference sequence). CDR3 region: CAWSPPGQSNQPQHF. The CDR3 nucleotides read TGTGCCTGGAGCCCCCCCGGGCAGAGCAATCAGCCCCAGCATTTT.

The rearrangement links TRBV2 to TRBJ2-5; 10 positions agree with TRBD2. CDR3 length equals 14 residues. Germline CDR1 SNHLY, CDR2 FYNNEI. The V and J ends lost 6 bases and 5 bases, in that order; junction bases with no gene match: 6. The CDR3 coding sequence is TGTGCCAGCAGGAAGCCACTAGCGGGGGAGACCCAGTACTTC. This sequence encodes CASRKPLAGETQYF. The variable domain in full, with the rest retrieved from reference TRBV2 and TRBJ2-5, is EPEVTQTPSHQVTQMGQEVILRCVPISNHLYFYWYRQILGQKVEFLVSFYNNEISEKSEIFDDQFSVERPDGSNFTLKIRSTKLEDSAMYFCASRKPLAGETQYFGPGTRLLVL.

CDR3 DNA sequence: TGTGCCAGCAGTTTTAGACCACAAGAGACCCAGTACTTC. This translates into CASSFRPQETQYF. The rearrangement uses TRBV12-3 or TRBV12-4 and TRBJ2-5; the D is unclear. CDR3 length: 13 residues. Between the trimmed V and J ends, which lost 3 bases and 2 bases, there was a span of 7 bases.

The DNA for the CDR3 is TGCAGCGTTCAAGTGTTAGTCGAGCAGTACTTC. Amino acids: CSVQVLVEQYF. This chain uses TRBV29-1 with TRBJ2-7, with D uncertain. Germline CDR1 and CDR2: SQVTM and ANQGSEA. Trimming took 5 bases from V and 6 from J, leaving 11 bases between them. The CDR3 totals 11 residues.

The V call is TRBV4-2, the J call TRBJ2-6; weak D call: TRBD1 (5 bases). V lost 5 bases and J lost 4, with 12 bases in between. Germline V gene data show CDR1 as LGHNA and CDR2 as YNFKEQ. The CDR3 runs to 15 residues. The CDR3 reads CASSYDSTGANVLTF. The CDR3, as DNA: TGTGCCAGCAGCTACGACAGTACCGGGGCCAACGTCCTGACTTTC.

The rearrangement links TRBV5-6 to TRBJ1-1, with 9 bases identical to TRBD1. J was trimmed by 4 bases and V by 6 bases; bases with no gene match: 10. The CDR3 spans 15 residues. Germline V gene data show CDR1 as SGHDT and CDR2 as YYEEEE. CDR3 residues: CASTRQGEEATEAFF. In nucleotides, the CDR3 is TGTGCCAGCACCCGACAGGGGGAAGAGGCCACTGAAGCTTTCTTT. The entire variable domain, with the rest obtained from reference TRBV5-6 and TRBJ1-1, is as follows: DAGVTQSPTHLIKTRGQQVTLRCSPKSGHDTVSWYQQALGQGPQFIFQYYEEEERQRGNFPDRFSGHQFPNYSSELNVNALLLGDSALYLCASTRQGEEATEAFFGQGTRLTVV.

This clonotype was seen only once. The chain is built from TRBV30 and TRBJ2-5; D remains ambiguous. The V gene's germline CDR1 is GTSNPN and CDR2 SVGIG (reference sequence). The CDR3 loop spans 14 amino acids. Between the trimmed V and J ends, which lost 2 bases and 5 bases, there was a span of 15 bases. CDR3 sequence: CAWSIWGPKETQYF. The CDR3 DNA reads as TGTGCCTGGAGTATCTGGGGTCCGAAGGAGACCCAGTACTTC.

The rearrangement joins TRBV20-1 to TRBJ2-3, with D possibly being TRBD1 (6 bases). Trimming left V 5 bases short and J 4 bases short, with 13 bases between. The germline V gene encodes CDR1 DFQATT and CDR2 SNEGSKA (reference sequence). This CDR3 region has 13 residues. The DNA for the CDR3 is TGCAGTGCTCATGACAGGCCCGCAGATACGCAGTATTTT. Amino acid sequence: CSAHDRPADTQYF.

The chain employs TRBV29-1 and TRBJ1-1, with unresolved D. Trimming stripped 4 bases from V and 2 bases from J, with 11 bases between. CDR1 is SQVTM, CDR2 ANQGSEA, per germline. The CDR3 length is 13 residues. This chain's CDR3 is CSVGWAVNTEAFF. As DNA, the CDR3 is TGCAGCGTTGGTTGGGCAGTCAACACTGAAGCTTTCTTT.

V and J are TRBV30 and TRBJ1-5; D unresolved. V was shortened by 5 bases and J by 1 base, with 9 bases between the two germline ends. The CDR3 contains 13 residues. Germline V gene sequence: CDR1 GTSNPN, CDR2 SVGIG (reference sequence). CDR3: CAWSLGSNQPQHF. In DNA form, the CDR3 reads TGTGCCTGGTCCTTGGGCAGCAATCAGCCCCAGCATTTT.

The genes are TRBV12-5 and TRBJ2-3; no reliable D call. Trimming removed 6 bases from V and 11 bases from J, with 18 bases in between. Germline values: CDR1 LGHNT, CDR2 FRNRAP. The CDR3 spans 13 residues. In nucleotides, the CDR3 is TGTGCTAGTGGCCGCGACTCTACGATAATGCAGTATTTT. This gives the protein CASGRDSTIMQYF.

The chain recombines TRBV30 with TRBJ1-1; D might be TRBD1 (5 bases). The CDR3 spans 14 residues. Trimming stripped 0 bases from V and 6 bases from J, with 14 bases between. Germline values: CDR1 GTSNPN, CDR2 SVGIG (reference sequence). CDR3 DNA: TGTGCCTGGAGTGTGTCGGGAACGGGGCCTGAAGCTTTCTTT. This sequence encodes CAWSVSGTGPEAFF.

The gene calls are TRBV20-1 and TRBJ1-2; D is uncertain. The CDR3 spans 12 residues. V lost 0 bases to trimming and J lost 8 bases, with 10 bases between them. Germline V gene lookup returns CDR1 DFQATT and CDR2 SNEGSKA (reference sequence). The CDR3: CSARETLGGYTF. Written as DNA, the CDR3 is TGCAGTGCTAGAGAGACCCTAGGGGGCTACACCTTC.

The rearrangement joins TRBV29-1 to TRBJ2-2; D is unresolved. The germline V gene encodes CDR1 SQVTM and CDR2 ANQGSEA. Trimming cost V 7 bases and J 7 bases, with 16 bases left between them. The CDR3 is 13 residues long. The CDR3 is CSALRSLGGELFF. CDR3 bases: TGCAGCGCTTTAAGGAGTCTCGGCGGGGAGCTGTTTTTT.

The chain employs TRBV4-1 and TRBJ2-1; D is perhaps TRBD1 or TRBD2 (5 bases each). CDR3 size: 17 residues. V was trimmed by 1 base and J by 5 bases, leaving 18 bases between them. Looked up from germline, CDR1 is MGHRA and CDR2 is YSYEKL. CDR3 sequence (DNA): TGCGCCAGCAGCCAAGGACAGCAGGGAGTGACTAACAATGAGCAGTTCTTC. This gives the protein CASSQGQQGVTNNEQFF.

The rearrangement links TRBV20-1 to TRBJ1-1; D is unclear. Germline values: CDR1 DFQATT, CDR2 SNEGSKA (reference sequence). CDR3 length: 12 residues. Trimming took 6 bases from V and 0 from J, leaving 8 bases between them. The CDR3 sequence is CSALSMNTEAFF. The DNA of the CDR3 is TGCAGTGCCCTGTCCATGAACACTGAAGCTTTCTTT.

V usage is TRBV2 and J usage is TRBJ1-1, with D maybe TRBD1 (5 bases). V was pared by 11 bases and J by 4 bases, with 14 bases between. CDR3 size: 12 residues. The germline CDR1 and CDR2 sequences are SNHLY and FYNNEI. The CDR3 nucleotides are TGTGCCGCGAGAGAGGGGATCACTGAAGCTTTCTTT. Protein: CAAREGITEAFF.

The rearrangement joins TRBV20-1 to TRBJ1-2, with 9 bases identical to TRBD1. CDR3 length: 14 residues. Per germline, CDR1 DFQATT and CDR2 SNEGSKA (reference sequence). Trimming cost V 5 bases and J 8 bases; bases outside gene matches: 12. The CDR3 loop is CSAGTTGGTNGYTF. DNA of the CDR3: TGCAGTGCTGGAACAACAGGGGGCACGAACGGCTACACCTTC.